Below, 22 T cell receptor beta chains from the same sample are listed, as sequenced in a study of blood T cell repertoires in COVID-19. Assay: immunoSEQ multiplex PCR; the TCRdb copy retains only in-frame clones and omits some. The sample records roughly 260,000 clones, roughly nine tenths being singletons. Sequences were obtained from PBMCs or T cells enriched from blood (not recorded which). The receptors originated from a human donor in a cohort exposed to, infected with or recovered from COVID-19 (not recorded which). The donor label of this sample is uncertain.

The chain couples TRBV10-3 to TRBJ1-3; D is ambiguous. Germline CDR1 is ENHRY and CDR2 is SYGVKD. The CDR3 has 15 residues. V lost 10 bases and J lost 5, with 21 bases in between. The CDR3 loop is CATWVVDVGRNTIYF. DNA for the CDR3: TGTGCCACCTGGGTAGTCGATGTCGGGAGAAACACCATATATTTT.

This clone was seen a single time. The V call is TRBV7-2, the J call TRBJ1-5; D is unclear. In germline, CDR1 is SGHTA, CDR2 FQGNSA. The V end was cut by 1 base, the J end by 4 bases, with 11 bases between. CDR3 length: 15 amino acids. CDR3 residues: CASSLGLRENQPQHF. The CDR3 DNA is TGTGCCAGCAGCTTAGGCCTGAGGGAGAATCAGCCCCAGCATTTT.

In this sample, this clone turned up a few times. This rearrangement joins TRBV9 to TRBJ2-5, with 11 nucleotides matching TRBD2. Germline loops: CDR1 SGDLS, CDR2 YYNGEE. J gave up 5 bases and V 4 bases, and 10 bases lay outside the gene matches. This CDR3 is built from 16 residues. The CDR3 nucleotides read TGTGCCAGCAGCCCGGGGACTAGCGGACCTATGGAGACCCAGTACTTC. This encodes CASSPGTSGPMETQYF.

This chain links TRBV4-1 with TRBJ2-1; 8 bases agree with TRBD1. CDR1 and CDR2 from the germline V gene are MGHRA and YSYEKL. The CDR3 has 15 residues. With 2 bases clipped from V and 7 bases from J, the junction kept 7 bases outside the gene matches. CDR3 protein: CASSQQGAGRNEQFF. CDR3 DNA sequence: TGCGCCAGCAGCCAACAGGGGGCCGGCAGAAATGAGCAGTTCTTC.

CDR3 nucleotides: TGTGCTAGTGGTTCCGGGGGGGCTGAAGCTTTCTTT. This sequence encodes CASGSGGAEAFF. The rearrangement uses TRBV12-5 and TRBJ1-1; tentatively, D is TRBD1 (5 bases). Germline CDR1 and CDR2: LGHNT and FRNRAP. The CDR3 sequence is 12 residues long. The V gene lost 4 bases and the J gene lost 6 bases, with 9 bases spanning the gap.

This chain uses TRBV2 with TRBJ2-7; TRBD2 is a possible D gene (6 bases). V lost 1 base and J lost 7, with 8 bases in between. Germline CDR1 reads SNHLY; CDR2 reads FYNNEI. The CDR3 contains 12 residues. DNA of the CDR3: TGTGCCAGCAGTGAAGGGGCGGGAGAGCAGTACTTC. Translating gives CASSEGAGEQYF. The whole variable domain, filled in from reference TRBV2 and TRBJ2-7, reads EPEVTQTPSHQVTQMGQEVILRCVPISNHLYFYWYRQILGQKVEFLVSFYNNEISEKSEIFDDQFSVERPDGSNFTLKIRSTKLEDSAMYFCASSEGAGEQYFGPGTRLTVT.

CDR3 loop: CASSLQAIISNTEAFF. CDR3 sequence (DNA): TGTGCCAGCAGTTTACAGGCTATAATTTCGAACACTGAAGCTTTCTTT. V is TRBV27 and J is TRBJ1-1; no reliable D call. Trimming shortened V by 2 bases and J by 1 base, and 14 bases separated the two germline ends. CDR1 and CDR2 from the germline V gene are MNHEY and SMNVEV (reference sequence). The length of the CDR3 is 16 residues.

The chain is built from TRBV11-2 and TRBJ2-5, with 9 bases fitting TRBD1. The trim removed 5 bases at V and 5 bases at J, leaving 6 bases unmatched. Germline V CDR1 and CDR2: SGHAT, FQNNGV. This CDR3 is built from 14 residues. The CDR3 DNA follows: TGTGCCAGCAGCATACAGGGGGCCCGGGAGACCCAGTACTTC. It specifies CASSIQGARETQYF.

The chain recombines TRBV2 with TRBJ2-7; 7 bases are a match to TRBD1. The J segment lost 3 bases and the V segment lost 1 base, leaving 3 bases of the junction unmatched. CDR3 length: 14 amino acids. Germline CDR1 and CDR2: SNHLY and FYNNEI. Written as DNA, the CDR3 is TGTGCCAGCAGTGAAGGGACAGGCGTCTACGAGCAGTACTTC. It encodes CASSEGTGVYEQYF.

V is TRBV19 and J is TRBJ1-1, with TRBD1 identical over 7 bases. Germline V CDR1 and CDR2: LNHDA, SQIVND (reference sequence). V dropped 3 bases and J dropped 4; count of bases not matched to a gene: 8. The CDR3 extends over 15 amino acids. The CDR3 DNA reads TGTGCCAGTAGTATGGGGACAGAACTTGCCACTGAAGCTTTCTTT. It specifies CASSMGTELATEAFF.

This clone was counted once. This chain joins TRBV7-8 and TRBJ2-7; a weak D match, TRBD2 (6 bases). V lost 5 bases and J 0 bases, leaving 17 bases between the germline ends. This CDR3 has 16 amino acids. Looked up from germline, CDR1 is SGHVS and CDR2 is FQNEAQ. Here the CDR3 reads CASSPSGTHGSYEQYF. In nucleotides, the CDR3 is TGTGCCAGCAGCCCCTCCGGGACTCATGGCTCCTACGAGCAGTACTTC.

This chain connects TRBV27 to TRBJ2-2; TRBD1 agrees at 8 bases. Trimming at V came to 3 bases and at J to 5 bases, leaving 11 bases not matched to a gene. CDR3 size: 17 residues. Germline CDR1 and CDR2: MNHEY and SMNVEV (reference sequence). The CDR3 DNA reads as TGTGCCAGCAGTTTGCGAGGAACCGGACAGGGAACCGGGGAGCTGTTTTTT. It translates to CASSLRGTGQGTGELFF.

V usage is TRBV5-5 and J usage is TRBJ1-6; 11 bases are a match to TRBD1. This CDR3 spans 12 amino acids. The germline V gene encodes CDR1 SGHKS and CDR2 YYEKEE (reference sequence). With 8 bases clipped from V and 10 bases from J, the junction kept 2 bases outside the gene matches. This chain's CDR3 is CASGQGASPLHF. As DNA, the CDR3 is TGTGCCAGTGGACAGGGGGCCTCACCCCTCCACTTT.

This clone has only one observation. CDR3 in DNA: TGTGCCTGGGGGACAGGGGGCGCGGGTGAAGCTTTCTTT. Amino acid sequence: CAWGTGGAGEAFF. The chain is built from TRBV30 and TRBJ1-1, with 12 bases that match TRBD1. Germline CDR1 GTSNPN, CDR2 SVGIG (reference sequence). V lost 5 bases and J lost 7; bases outside the gene matches: 5. The CDR3 sequence is 13 residues long.

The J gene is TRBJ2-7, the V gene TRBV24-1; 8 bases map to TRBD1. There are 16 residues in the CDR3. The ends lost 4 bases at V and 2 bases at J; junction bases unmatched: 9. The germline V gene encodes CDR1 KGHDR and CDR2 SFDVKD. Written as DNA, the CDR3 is TGTGCCACCAGTGACCCGACAGGGGATACCCCCTACGAGCAGTACTTC. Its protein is CATSDPTGDTPYEQYF.

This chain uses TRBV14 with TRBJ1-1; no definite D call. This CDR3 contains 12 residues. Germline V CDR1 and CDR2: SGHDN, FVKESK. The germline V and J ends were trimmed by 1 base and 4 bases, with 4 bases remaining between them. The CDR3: CASSQGVTEAFF. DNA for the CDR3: TGTGCCAGCAGCCAAGGAGTCACTGAAGCTTTCTTT.

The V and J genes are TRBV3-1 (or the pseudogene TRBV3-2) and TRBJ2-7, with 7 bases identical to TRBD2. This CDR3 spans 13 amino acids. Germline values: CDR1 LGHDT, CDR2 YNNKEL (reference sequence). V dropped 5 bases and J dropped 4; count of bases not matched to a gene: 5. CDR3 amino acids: CASSWGGYYEQYF. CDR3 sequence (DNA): TGTGCCAGCAGCTGGGGGGGGTATTACGAGCAGTACTTC.

The CDR3 loop is CASSLGGSHRNEQFF. DNA of the CDR3: TGTGCCAGCAGCTTAGGAGGGAGCCACCGGAATGAGCAGTTCTTC. V gene TRBV7-9 combines with J gene TRBJ2-1, with D maybe TRBD2 (5 bases). Deletions cut 1 base from V and 7 bases from J, with 14 bases between. CDR3 length: 15 residues. CDR1 is SEHNR, CDR2 FQNEAQ, per germline (reference sequence).

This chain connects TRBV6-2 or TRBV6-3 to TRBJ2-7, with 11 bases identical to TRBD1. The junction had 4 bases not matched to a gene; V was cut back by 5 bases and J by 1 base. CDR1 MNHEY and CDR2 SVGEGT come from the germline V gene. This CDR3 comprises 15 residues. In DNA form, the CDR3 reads TGTGCCAGCAGTGACGGACAGGGGGCATCCTACGAGCAGTACTTC. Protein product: CASSDGQGASYEQYF.

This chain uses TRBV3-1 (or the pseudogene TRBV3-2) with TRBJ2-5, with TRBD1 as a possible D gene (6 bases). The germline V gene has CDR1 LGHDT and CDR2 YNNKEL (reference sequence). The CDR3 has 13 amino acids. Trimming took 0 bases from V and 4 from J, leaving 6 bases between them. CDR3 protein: CASSQEQGETQYF. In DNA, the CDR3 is TGTGCCAGCAGCCAAGAACAGGGAGAGACCCAGTACTTC.

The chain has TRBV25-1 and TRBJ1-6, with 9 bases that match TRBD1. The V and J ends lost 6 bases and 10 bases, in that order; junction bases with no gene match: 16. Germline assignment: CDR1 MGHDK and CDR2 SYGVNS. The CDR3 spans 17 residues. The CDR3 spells CASSSTHRDRARSPLHF. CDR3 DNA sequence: TGTGCCAGCAGCTCCACGCACCGGGACAGGGCGCGGTCACCCCTCCACTTT.

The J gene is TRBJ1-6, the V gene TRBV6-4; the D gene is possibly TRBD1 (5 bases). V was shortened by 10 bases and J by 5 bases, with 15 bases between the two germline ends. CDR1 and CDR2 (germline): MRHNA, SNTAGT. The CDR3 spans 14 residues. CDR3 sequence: CATPPRVNNSPLHF. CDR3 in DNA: TGTGCCACCCCCCCCAGGGTCAATAATTCACCCCTCCACTTT.